These T cell receptor beta chains were read from a single sample in a study of tumor-infiltrating lymphocytes in localized non-small cell lung cancer. Libraries were prepared by immunoSEQ multiplex PCR; TCRdb keeps only in-frame clonotypes and omits some of them. This sample has more than 7,500 clones, with approximately 75% found just once. Sequencing input: lung tumor tissue. These receptors were obtained from a human donor with non-small cell lung cancer. Both conserved end residues are part of each CDR3. Each record gives: clone size, V gene, D gene, J gene, CDR3 DNA, CDR3 protein. D genes are given only for firm matches. Clone size appears in some rows only: once, few, many, or a class for an expanded clone.

>-|TRBV11-2|-|TRBJ2-7
TGTGCCAGCAGCCCTCAGGCTCTAACCTACGAGCAGTACTTC
CASSPQALTYEQYF
>-|TRBV5-6|-|TRBJ2-2
TGTGCCAGCAGTCCACCCCACACCAACACCGGGGAGCTGTTTTTT
CASSPPHTNTGELFF
>-|TRBV6-5|-|TRBJ1-2
TGTGCCAGCAGTTACGTGGGGGGGGGCTACACCTTC
CASSYVGGGYTF
>-|TRBV20-1|-|TRBJ2-5
TGCAGTGCAACCTGGGAGACCCAGTACTTC
CSATWETQYF
>-|TRBV30|TRBD1|TRBJ2-1
TGTGCCTGGAGTGAGGGACAGGCAATACTGGGTCAGTTCTTC
CAWSEGQAILGQFF
>few|TRBV5-4|TRBD1|TRBJ1-4
TGTGCCAGCAGCGGAAAGGGGGCGATGGGGGAAAAACTGTTTTTT
CASSGKGAMGEKLFF
>medium-sized|TRBV15|-|TRBJ1-1
TGTGCCACCAGCAGTGCGGGGCTGAACACTGAAGCTTTCTTT
CATSSAGLNTEAFF
>once|TRBV6-5|-|TRBJ1-2
TGTGCCAGCAGTTCCTGGGACACCTCAACCCTCTATGGCTACACCTTC
CASSSWDTSTLYGYTF
>-|TRBV7-3|TRBD1|TRBJ1-1
TGTGCCAGCAGCTACACAAGCGCAGGGGGAACTGAAGCTTTCTTT
CASSYTSAGGTEAFF
>-|TRBV29-1|-|TRBJ1-2
TGCAGCGTTGAAGATAATGGCTACACCTTC
CSVEDNGYTF
>-|TRBV6-1|-|TRBJ2-5
TGTGCCAGCAGTGAAAATACAGGACAAGAGACCCAGTACTTC
CASSENTGQETQYF
>-|TRBV9|TRBD1|TRBJ1-3
TGTGCCAGCAGCGTATCGGGACAGGTCAACTCTGGAAACACCATATATTTT
CASSVSGQVNSGNTIYF
>-|TRBV7-7|TRBD1|TRBJ2-2
TGTGCCAGCGGGGACAGACACACCGGGGAGCTGTTTTTT
CASGDRHTGELFF
>-|TRBV11-2|TRBD2|TRBJ2-7
TGTGCCAGCAGCTCACCGGGGGGTTACGAGCAGTACTTC
CASSSPGGYEQYF
>-|TRBV9|-|TRBJ2-5
TGTGCCAGCAGCGGAGGCAGTACCCAAGAGACCCAGTACTTC
CASSGGSTQETQYF
>-|TRBV7-9|TRBD2|TRBJ2-1
TGTGCCAGCAGCCCAATAACTAGCGGGAGGTACAATGAGCAGTTCTTC
CASSPITSGRYNEQFF
>-|TRBV7-9|-|TRBJ2-7
TGTGCCAGCAGCTTAGGTGGCAGGGGAGGCGAGCAGTACTTC
CASSLGGRGGEQYF
>-|TRBV7-9|TRBD1|TRBJ2-7
TGTGCCAGCAGCCCGGACAGGCTCGAGCAGTACTTC
CASSPDRLEQYF
>-|TRBV28|TRBD2|TRBJ2-7
TGTGCCAGCGACGGACTAGCGGGAGATCTCTACGAGCAGTACTTC
CASDGLAGDLYEQYF
>few|TRBV18|TRBD2|TRBJ2-7
TGTGCCAGCTCACCCCCAATAGCGGGAGGGGCCTACGAGCAGTACTTC
CASSPPIAGGAYEQYF
>-|TRBV5-1|TRBD1|TRBJ2-4
TGCGCCAGCAGCTTGGGCAGGGGGTCTGAGGACATTCAGTACTTC
CASSLGRGSEDIQYF
>-|TRBV5-5|-|TRBJ2-3
TGTGCCAGCAGCTCCAAAGATACGCAGTATTTT
CASSSKDTQYF
>few|TRBV9|-|TRBJ2-3
TGTGCCAGCAGCGTAGGGTCGGTGACAGATACGCAGTATTTT
CASSVGSVTDTQYF
>-|TRBV5-8|TRBD2|TRBJ2-2
TGTGCCAGCAGCTTTCAAGGACTAGCGGGAGCCACCGGGGAGCTGTTTTTT
CASSFQGLAGATGELFF
>few|TRBV20-1|-|TRBJ2-1
TGCAGTGCCAACCCGGAGCAGTTCTTC
CSANPEQFF
>once|TRBV30|TRBD1|TRBJ2-7
TGTGCCCTTCTCGGACAGGATGGGACCTACGAGCAGTACTTC
CALLGQDGTYEQYF
>-|TRBV29-1|TRBD1|TRBJ2-5
TGCAGCGTTGAAGATTACAGGGGAACTCAAGAGACCCAGTACTTC
CSVEDYRGTQETQYF
>-|TRBV30|-|TRBJ2-7
TGTGCCTGGAGTGGAAGCAGCAACTACGAGCAGTACTTC
CAWSGSSNYEQYF
>-|TRBV5-1|-|TRBJ1-1
TGCGCCAGCAGCCGGGGGGGTAGTGTGAACACTGAAGCTTTCTTT
CASSRGGSVNTEAFF
>few|TRBV6-5|-|TRBJ1-4
TGTGCCAGCAGTGATCTAGGGGGGGAAAAACTGTTTTTT
CASSDLGGEKLFF
>-|TRBV6-5|-|TRBJ2-7
TGTGCCAGCAGTTCCCGGGAAAACTTC
CASSSRENF
>-|TRBV7-3|TRBD2|TRBJ2-1
TGTGCCAGCAGCTTCCTTAGCGGGGCGAACAGTGAGCAGTTCTTC
CASSFLSGANSEQFF
>-|TRBV7-9|-|TRBJ1-1
TGTGCCAGCAGCCCCATCGGGACCAGCAAAGTAAACCTTGAAGCTTTCTTT
CASSPIGTSKVNLEAFF
>-|TRBV5-4|TRBD1|TRBJ1-2
TGTGCCAGCAGCTTGGTAGACAGGGCCGTATACTACACCTTC
CASSLVDRAVYYTF
>medium-sized|TRBV7-8|-|TRBJ2-7
TGTGCCAGCAGCTACACTAGTGACTACGAGCAGTACTTC
CASSYTSDYEQYF
>-|TRBV5-1|-|TRBJ1-1
TGCGCCAGCAGAGGGGGGGCAGATCTGAACACTGAAGCTTTCTTT
CASRGGADLNTEAFF
>-|TRBV2|TRBD1|TRBJ1-1
TGTGCCAGCAATACCGGGACAGGGAACACTGAAGCTTTCTTT
CASNTGTGNTEAFF
>-|TRBV2|-|TRBJ2-5
TGTGCCAGCAGTGAGGGACACTCCCAAGAGACCCAGTACTTC
CASSEGHSQETQYF
>-|TRBV11-3|TRBD1|TRBJ1-2
TGTGCCAGCCGAGGGGGGCAGGGGGATTCCTATGGCTACACCTTC
CASRGGQGDSYGYTF
>-|TRBV14|TRBD2|TRBJ2-1
TGTGCCAGCAGCGTTCAAGCGGGAGGGCTCCTCTACAATGAGCAGTTCTTC
CASSVQAGGLLYNEQFF
>few|TRBV5-1|TRBD1|TRBJ1-2
TGCGCCAGCAGCTTGGAACCGGGACAGGGCGATGGCTACACCTTC
CASSLEPGQGDGYTF
>-|TRBV10-3|-|TRBJ1-2
TGTGCCATCAGTGAGACAGGGTTTGGCTACACCTTC
CAISETGFGYTF
>few|TRBV7-3|TRBD1|TRBJ2-5
TGTGCCAGCAGCTTAACGGGCAGGGGGCACGAGACCCAGTACTTC
CASSLTGRGHETQYF
>-|TRBV2|-|TRBJ2-1
TGTGCCAGCAGCCCACCCGGCAGATCCAATGAGCAGTTCTTC
CASSPPGRSNEQFF
>-|TRBV7-9|-|TRBJ1-1
TGTGCCAGCAGCTTGGGGATTCACCCTGAAGCTTTCTTT
CASSLGIHPEAFF
>-|TRBV29-1|-|TRBJ2-7
TGCAGCGTTGATAGTGGAGGGGGCGAGCAGTACTTC
CSVDSGGGEQYF